This TCR beta chain stems from a study of blood T cell repertoires in COVID-19. Study-wide background: The analysed material was cDNA or gDNA that came from T cells, B-cell-depleted T cells, or PBMCs.

Original handling: Amplifying reference gene primers gave estimates of nucleated cell counts. Data came from immunoSEQ multiplex PCR; TCRdb stores just in-frame clones and leaves some out. That table is the source of V, J and clone size, and D and trimming were worked out from the DNA. The sample consists of almost 250,000 clones, around 87% of them appearing once. The CDR3 totals 12 residues. Germline assignment: CDR1 SGHAT and CDR2 FQNNGV. With 6 bases removed from V and 8 bases from J, the gap between germline ends came to 10 bases. Donors of Cohort 3 who recovered were those that had two negative PCRs, clearance, or symptom resolution.

The rearrangement links TRBV11-2 to TRBJ2-2, with D unresolved. The sample comprised PBMCs or T cells enriched from blood (not recorded which). This sequence originates from a woman aged 45 to 65 who had recovered from COVID-19. CDR3 region: CASRMAEGELFF. In nucleotides, the CDR3 is TGTGCCAGCAGGATGGCAGAAGGGGAGCTGTTTTTT.